This T cell receptor delta chain was recorded in a study of gamma-delta T cells after stem cell transplantation. About this clone itself: TCRdb assigns this DNA the protein of a much larger clone, which departs from its translation at residue 8; this likely reflects a read error, and the protein shown comes from translating the DNA.

TCRdb re-processed the RT-PCR reads using CATT. Of over 1,100 delta-chain clones in the sample, around 6.1% were seen once. The CDR3 sequence is 22 residues long. Per germline, CDR1 TSWWSYY and CDR2 QGS. The junction had 26 bases not matched to a gene; V was cut back by 9 bases and J by 0 bases. This chain uses TRDV1 with TRDJ1; TRDD3 matches at 12 bases. This receptor was identified in a human donor. It is not recorded whose cells these are; they may come from a transplant donor. The sample consisted of gamma-delta T cells. The CDR3 loop reads CALVGPTAWYWGIHQYTDKLIF. Written as DNA, the CDR3 is TGTGCTCTAGTGGGTCCTACTGCATGGTACTGGGGGATACACCAATACACCGATAAACTCATCTTT.